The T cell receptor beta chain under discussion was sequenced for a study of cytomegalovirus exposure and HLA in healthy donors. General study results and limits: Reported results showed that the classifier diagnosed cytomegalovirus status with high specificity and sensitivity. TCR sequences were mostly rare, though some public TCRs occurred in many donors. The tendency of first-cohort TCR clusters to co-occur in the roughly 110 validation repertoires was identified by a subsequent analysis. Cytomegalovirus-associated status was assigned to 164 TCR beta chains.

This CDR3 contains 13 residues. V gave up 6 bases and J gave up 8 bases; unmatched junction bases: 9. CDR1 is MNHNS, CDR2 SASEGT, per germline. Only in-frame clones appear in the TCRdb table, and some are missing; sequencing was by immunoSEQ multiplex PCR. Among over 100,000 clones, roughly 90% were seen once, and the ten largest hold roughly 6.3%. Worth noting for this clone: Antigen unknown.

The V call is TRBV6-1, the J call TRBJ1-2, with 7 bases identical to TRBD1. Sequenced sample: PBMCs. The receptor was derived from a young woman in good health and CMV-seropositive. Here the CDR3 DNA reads TGTGCCAGCAGCCGAGGGGGCGCGAGGGGCTACACCTTC. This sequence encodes CASSRGGARGYTF.